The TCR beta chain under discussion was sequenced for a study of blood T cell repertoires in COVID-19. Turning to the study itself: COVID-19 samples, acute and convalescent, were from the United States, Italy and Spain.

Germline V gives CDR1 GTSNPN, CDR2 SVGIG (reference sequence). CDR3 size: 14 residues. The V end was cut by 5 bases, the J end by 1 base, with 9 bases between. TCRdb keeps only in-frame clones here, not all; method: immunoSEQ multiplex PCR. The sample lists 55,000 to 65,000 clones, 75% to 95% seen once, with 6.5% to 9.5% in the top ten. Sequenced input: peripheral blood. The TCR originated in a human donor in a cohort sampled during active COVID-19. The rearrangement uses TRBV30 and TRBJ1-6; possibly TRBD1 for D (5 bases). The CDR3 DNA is TGTGCCTGGGCCGGGGGGTCCTATAATTCACCCCTCCACTTT. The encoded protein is CAWAGGSYNSPLHF.